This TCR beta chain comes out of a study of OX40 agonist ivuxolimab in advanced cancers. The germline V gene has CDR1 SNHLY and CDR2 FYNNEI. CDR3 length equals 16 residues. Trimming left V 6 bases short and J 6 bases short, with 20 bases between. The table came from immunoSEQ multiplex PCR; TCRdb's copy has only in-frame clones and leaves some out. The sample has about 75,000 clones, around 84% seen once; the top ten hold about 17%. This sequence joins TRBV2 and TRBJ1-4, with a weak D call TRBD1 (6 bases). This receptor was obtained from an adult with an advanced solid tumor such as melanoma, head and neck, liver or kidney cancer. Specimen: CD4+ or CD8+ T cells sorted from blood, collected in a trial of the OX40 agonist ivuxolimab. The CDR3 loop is CASRTSGAVVDEKLFF. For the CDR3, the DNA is TGTGCCAGCAGAACCTCAGGGGCGGTGGTAGATGAAAAACTGTTTTTT.